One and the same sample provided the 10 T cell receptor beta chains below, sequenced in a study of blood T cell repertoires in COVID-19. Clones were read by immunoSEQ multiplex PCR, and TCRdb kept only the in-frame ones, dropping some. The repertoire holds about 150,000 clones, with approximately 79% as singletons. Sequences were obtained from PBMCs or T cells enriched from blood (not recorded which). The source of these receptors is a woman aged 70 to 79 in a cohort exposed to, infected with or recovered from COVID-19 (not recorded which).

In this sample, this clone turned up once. CDR3 DNA sequence: TGTGCCAGTAGTACGCAGACAGGGGGCTCCTACGAGCAGTACTTC. Encoded protein: CASSTQTGGSYEQYF. V is TRBV19 and J is TRBJ2-7, with 9 bases that match TRBD1. The germline gives CDR1 LNHDA, CDR2 SQIVND (reference sequence). The CDR3 is 15 residues long. V lost 4 bases and J lost 0; bases outside the gene matches: 4.

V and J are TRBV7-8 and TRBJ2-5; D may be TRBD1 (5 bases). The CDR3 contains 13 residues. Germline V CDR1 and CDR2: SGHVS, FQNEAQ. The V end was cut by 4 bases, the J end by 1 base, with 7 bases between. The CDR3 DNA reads TGTGCCAGCAGCTCAGACAGCCAAGAGACCCAGTACTTC. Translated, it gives CASSSDSQETQYF.

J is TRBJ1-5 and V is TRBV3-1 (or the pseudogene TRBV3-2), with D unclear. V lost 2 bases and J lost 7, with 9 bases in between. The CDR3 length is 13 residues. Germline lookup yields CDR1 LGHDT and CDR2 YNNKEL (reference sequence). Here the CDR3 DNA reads TGTGCCAGCAGCCAAAACCGAGGCCAGCCCCAGCATTTT. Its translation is CASSQNRGQPQHF.

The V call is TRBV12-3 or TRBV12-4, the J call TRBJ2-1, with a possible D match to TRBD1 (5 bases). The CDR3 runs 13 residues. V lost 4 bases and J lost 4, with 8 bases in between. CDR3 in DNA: TGTGCCAGCAGTTATAGGGGATACAATGAGCAGTTCTTC. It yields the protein CASSYRGYNEQFF.

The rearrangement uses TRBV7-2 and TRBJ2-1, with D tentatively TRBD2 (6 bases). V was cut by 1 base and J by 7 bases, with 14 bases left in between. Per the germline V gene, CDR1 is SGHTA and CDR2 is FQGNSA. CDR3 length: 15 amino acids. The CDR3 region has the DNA TGTGCCAGCAGCTTAGGGCGGGCGGGATTTAATGAGCAGTTCTTC. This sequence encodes CASSLGRAGFNEQFF.

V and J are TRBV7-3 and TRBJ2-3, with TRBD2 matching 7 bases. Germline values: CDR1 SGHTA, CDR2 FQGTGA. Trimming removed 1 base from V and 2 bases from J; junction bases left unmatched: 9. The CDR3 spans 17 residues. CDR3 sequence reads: CASSLSGSSRNTDTQYF. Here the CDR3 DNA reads TGTGCCAGCAGCTTAAGCGGGAGTTCCCGTAACACAGATACGCAGTATTTT.

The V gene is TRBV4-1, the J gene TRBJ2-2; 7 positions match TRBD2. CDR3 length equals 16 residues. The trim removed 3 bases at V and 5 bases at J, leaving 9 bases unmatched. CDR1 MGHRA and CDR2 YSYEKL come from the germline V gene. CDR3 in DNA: TGCGCCAGCAGCCACCCCCCCTCGGGGGGAACCGGGGAGCTGTTTTTT. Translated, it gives CASSHPPSGGTGELFF.

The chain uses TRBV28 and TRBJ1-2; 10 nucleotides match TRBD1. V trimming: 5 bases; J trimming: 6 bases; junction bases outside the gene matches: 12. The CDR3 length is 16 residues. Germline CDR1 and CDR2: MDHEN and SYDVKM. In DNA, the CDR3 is TGTGCCAGCAGTACCGCCCCCGGACAGGGGGTAGATGGCTACACCTTC. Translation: CASSTAPGQGVDGYTF.

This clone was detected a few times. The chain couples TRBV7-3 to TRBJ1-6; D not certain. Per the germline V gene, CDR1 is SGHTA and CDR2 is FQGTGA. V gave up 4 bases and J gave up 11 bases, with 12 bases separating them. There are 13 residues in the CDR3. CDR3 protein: CASSYVAGPPLHF. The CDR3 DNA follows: TGTGCCAGCAGCTATGTTGCGGGTCCACCCCTCCACTTT.

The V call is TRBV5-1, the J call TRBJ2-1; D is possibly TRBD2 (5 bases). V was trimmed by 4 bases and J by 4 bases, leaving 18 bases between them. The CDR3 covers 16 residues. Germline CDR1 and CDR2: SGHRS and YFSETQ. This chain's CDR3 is CASSPGSPGNYNEQFF. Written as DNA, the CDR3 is TGCGCCAGCAGCCCCGGATCCCCCGGGAATTACAATGAGCAGTTCTTC.